What follows are 10 T cell receptor beta chains derived from one specimen sequenced in a study of STAT5B mutations in CD4+ large granular lymphocyte leukemia. Libraries were prepared by immunoSEQ multiplex PCR; TCRdb keeps only in-frame clonotypes and omits some of them. The sample includes 30,000 to 35,000 clones, approximately 86% seen only once; the top ten take 4.4%. The sample comprised CD4+ T cells from blood buffy coats. The receptors shown here come from a human donor in good health.

The chain links TRBV19 to TRBJ1-2, with D possibly being TRBD1 (6 bases). V was cut by 7 bases and J by 2 bases, with 17 bases left in between. CDR1 LNHDA and CDR2 SQIVND come from the germline V gene (reference sequence). This CDR3 spans 15 amino acids. The CDR3 protein is CASIPEAGANYGYTF. Written as DNA, the CDR3 is TGTGCCAGTATCCCCGAGGCAGGGGCAAACTATGGCTACACCTTC.

This chain connects TRBV28 to TRBJ2-1, with unresolved D. This CDR3 spans 14 amino acids. V gave up 6 bases and J gave up 1 base, with 10 bases separating them. Germline CDR1 is MDHEN and CDR2 is SYDVKM. CDR3 in DNA: TGTGCCAGCAGCCGGCATGAATCCTACAATGAGCAGTTCTTC. This translates into CASSRHESYNEQFF.

This chain connects TRBV28 to TRBJ2-7; either TRBD1 or TRBD2 may supply D (6 bases each). The germline V and J ends were trimmed by 3 bases and 2 bases, with 11 bases remaining between them. CDR1 MDHEN and CDR2 SYDVKM come from the germline V gene. The CDR3 has 14 residues. CDR3 region: CASSLRGATYEQYF. In nucleotides, the CDR3 is TGTGCCAGCAGTTTGAGGGGGGCAACCTACGAGCAGTACTTC.

This clone was seen a few times. V and J are TRBV4-2 and TRBJ1-2; 10 bases match TRBD1. After removal of 4 bases from V and 7 bases from J, the junction contained 6 bases not matched to a gene. The CDR3 spans 14 residues. Germline loops: CDR1 LGHNA, CDR2 YNFKEQ. The CDR3 DNA sequence: TGTGCCAGCAGCCCTACTGGGACAGGGGTTGGCTACACCTTC. Residues: CASSPTGTGVGYTF.

The chain recombines TRBV7-2 with TRBJ1-4; possible D gene TRBD1, 5 bases. Looked up from germline, CDR1 is SGHTA and CDR2 is FQGNSA. Deletions cut 2 bases from V and 4 bases from J, with 11 bases between. CDR3 length: 15 residues. CDR3 sequence: CASSLRGLHNEKLFF. Here the CDR3 DNA reads TGTGCCAGCAGCTTACGGGGACTGCATAATGAAAAACTGTTTTTT.

The genes are TRBV5-1 and TRBJ1-1; D perhaps matches TRBD1 (5 bases). The germline V and J ends were trimmed by 3 bases and 2 bases, with 8 bases remaining between them. Germline CDR1 and CDR2: SGHRS and YFSETQ. The CDR3 sequence is 13 residues long. For the CDR3, the DNA is TGCGCCAGCAGCTGGGGGGTAAACACTGAAGCTTTCTTT. It translates to CASSWGVNTEAFF.

The chain couples TRBV11-2 to TRBJ2-7; 7 bases are shared with TRBD1. The J segment lost 5 bases and the V segment lost 6 bases, leaving 7 bases of the junction unmatched. The germline gives CDR1 SGHAT, CDR2 FQNNGV. The CDR3 consists of 13 residues. CDR3 sequence: CASSVDRANEQYF. DNA for the CDR3: TGTGCCAGCAGTGTAGACAGGGCCAACGAGCAGTACTTC.

In its sample, this clone was seen a few times. V and J are TRBV30 and TRBJ1-5; 8 bases fit TRBD1. J was trimmed by 1 base and V by 6 bases; bases with no gene match: 5. In germline, CDR1 is GTSNPN, CDR2 SVGIG (reference sequence). This CDR3 spans 14 amino acids. CDR3 nucleotides: TGTGCCTGCGGACAGGGCGGAAGCAATCAGCCCCAGCATTTT. As protein: CACGQGGSNQPQHF.

J is TRBJ2-6 and V is TRBV19; 7 bases agree with TRBD1. Trimming removed 8 bases from V and 0 bases from J; junction bases left unmatched: 10. The CDR3 length is 17 residues. CDR1 is LNHDA, CDR2 SQIVND, per germline (reference sequence). The CDR3 sequence is CASGPGQFSSGANVLTF. The CDR3 coding sequence is TGTGCCAGTGGACCGGGACAGTTTTCCTCTGGGGCCAACGTCCTGACTTTC.

V usage is TRBV30 and J usage is TRBJ2-1, with TRBD1 identical over 8 bases. Trimming cost V 5 bases and J 7 bases; bases outside gene matches: 10. The CDR3 runs 14 residues. The germline V gene has CDR1 GTSNPN and CDR2 SVGIG (reference sequence). CDR3: CAWERDRGGNEQFF. The CDR3 bases are TGTGCCTGGGAACGCGACAGGGGTGGGAATGAGCAGTTCTTC.